This T cell receptor (beta chain) was captured in a study of blood T cell repertoires in COVID-19 (dated by TCRdb to 2020 to 2022). Broadly, across the study: The collaborator samples originated in the United States, Italy and Spain and spanned the acute and convalescent phases of COVID-19. The material from the prospective study consisted of cDNA or gDNA derived from T cells, B-cell-depleted T cells, or PBMCs. The dataset comprised deeply sampled blood TCRbeta repertoires from subjects exposed to, actively infected with, or recovered from COVID-19. The repertoires were released in a freely available public database intended as a resource for research on the immune response to SARS-CoV-2. The samples were drawn from the first 160 participants of the ongoing ImmuneRACE study and from over 950 subjects provided by 6 global collaborators. Nearly every sample came with metadata listing a de-identified subject ID, COVID-19 status, age in years and sex. Where available, HLA class I and class II types were obtained from metadata supplied by the sample provider rather than from assay-based typing.

At one collaborating source in Seattle, patients were enrolled during active infection and were followed longitudinally through the course of disease. The collaborating institutions used their own protocols to collect whole blood in K2EDTA tubes. For TCRbeta analysis, collaborators shipped samples in one of three forms: frozen whole blood, isolated PBMCs, or DNA extracted from either of those sample types. On this clone: Its antigen is currently not known. The sample holds no much larger clone one base away, and base qualities are not on file.

Here is what the overall study found, with its caveats: The amount of clinical and demographic metadata varied by source and participant and was provided uncurated.

TCRbeta CDR3 regions were amplified from genomic DNA by means of the immunoSEQ Assay, a bias-controlled multiplex PCR. The original methods were these. Within the assay, amplification of reference gene primers was used to estimate how many nucleated cells each sample contained. To quantify the absolute abundance of each unique TCRbeta CDR3 rearrangement, sequence reads were collapsed and filtered. For each sample, productive Simpson clonality was calculated by taking the square root of Simpson's diversity index across productive rearrangements. TCRdb carries this immuneACCESS record with in-frame sequences only. Its versions omit some clonotypes, under half of them owing to an unresolved V gene in the studies checked, with the rest unexplained. V, J and clone size are those of that table, while D and trimming were read from the DNA. The table for this sample lists about 300,000 clones; 65% to 85% of them were counted only once. Roughly 1.5% of the sample belongs to the ten largest clones.

The germline V end is reduced by 4 bases and the J end by 7 bases; junction bases left unmatched: 13. From a lookup of the germline V gene, CDR1 and CDR2 are LGHNA and YSLEER. From its cysteine to its phenylalanine, the CDR3 spans 17 amino acids. CDR3 DNA is the only sequence kept; it has 51 bases, read in frame from the first base. Sequencing was performed on peripheral blood. The clonotype comes from a human donor with COVID-19, enrolled during active disease. The donor label of this sample is uncertain. Here the chain combines TRBV4-3 and TRBJ1-2, and TRBD1 matches 12 of the central bases. The CDR3 amino acid sequence is: CASSPGTGGKEATGYTF. At the DNA level, the sequence is TGCGCCAGCAGCCCCGGGACAGGGGGCAAAGAGGCTACTGGCTACACCTTC.